This passage covers 5 T cell receptor beta chains from one sample sequenced in a study of blood T cell repertoires in COVID-19 (dated by TCRdb to 2018 to 2020). Libraries were prepared through the immunoSEQ multiplex PCR assay. The clones in this table, taken by TCRdb from immuneACCESS, are in-frame only. Not every clone is retained; where verified, under half of the shortfall comes from an unresolved V gene, and the cause of the rest is unknown. Here the sample has 400,000 to 450,000 clones; about nine tenths occur a single time. The ten largest clones add up to 1.4% of the sample. The specimen was peripheral blood. All receptors come from a woman aged 25 to 39 with active or convalescent COVID-19.

The chain joins TRBV29-1 to TRBJ1-1; TRBD1 might be the D (6 bases). Trimming removed 4 bases at V and 5 bases at J, with 14 bases between. CDR1 SQVTM and CDR2 ANQGSEA come from the germline V gene. This CDR3 has 13 residues. The CDR3 spells CSVVVVQGTEAFF. The CDR3 DNA follows: TGCAGCGTTGTGGTTGTACAGGGAACTGAAGCTTTCTTT.

V is TRBV30 and J is TRBJ2-2, with 8 bases matching TRBD1. The CDR3 sequence is 13 residues long. After removal of 3 bases from V and 6 bases from J, the junction contained 3 bases not matched to a gene. The germline CDR1 and CDR2 sequences are GTSNPN and SVGIG (reference sequence). CDR3 coding DNA: TGTGCCTGGAGCAGGGGGCGGGCCGGGGAGCTGTTTTTT. As protein: CAWSRGRAGELFF.

The V and J genes are TRBV5-1 and TRBJ1-1, with 7 nucleotides matching TRBD1. The CDR3 contains 15 residues. The germline V gene encodes CDR1 SGHRS and CDR2 YFSETQ. J gave up 0 bases and V 4 bases, and 6 bases lay outside the gene matches. The CDR3 spells CASSPGTVMNTEAFF. DNA of the CDR3: TGCGCCAGCAGCCCAGGGACAGTAATGAACACTGAAGCTTTCTTT.

V is TRBV6-5 and J is TRBJ1-4; D unresolved. The V gene's germline CDR1 is MNHEY and CDR2 SVGAGI. This CDR3 is 16 amino acids long. Trimming pared 2 bases from V and 4 bases from J, leaving 14 bases between. The CDR3 region is CASSYGQTVINEKLFF. The DNA of the CDR3 is TGTGCCAGCAGTTACGGCCAAACAGTGATTAATGAAAAACTGTTTTTT.

This clone was counted a single time. Other DNA sequences of this sample code for an identical CDR3. J is TRBJ2-1 and V is TRBV5-1; no clear D. Trimming removed 0 bases at V and 5 bases at J, with 6 bases between. Germline V CDR1 and CDR2: SGHRS, YFSETQ. This CDR3 has 13 residues. CDR3: CASSLGANNEQFF. The CDR3 DNA reads TGCGCCAGCAGCTTGGGGGCAAACAATGAGCAGTTCTTC.